This entry describes one T cell receptor beta chain. As yet, its antigen is unknown. 5' RACE with UMI labels generated the TRB cDNA libraries. TCRdb re-called the 5' RACE reads and shows each CDR3 protein once, DNA omitted. The repertoire table contains roughly 130,000 distinct CDR3 sequences. This sample stems from a study of CXCR3-negative and CXCR3-positive naive CD8 T cells. The study, taken as a whole, reports: TRB CDR3 properties were used to infer TCR strength, and surface CD5 was comparable between naive subsets. CXCR3-expressing naive cells carried TRB CDR3s more hydrophobic than those of CXCR3-negative naive cells.

Triplicate 300,000-cell sorts were made of each CD8+ T cell subset. CDR1 and CDR2 from the germline V gene are ENHRY and SYGVKD. This CDR3 is 14 amino acids long. V is TRBV10-3 and J is TRBJ2-7. Specimen: naive CXCR3+ CD8+ T cells from blood. Subset specified: CD45RO-CCR7+CD27+CD95- naive CD8+ T cells expressing CXCR3 (TNR3+). The receptor's source is a human donor in good health. Some clones in this sample may be carry-over from other donors' samples. The CDR3 loop is CAISEPDSSYDQYF.